This T cell receptor (beta chain) was found in a study of T cells in Graves' hyperthyroidism and ophthalmopathy. The CDR3 covers 13 residues. Trimming took off 3 bases at V and 1 base at J, with 6 bases between the two ends. Germline V gives CDR1 MNHEY, CDR2 SVGEGT. The PBMCs were taken from over 9.5 ml of fresh peripheral blood. TCR beta CDR3 region amplification was performed from RNA transcripts. An initial round of RT-PCR targeting the TCR CDR3 relied on the HTBI primer set. MiXCR, run by TCRdb on the multiplex PCR reads, gives a single entry per CDR3 protein. Seen here are 500,000 to 750,000 distinct CDR3 sequences, 15% to 19% observed once, and the top ten hold approximately 7%. Ten or more counts support this clonotype.

Sequencing used blood. The chain employs TRBV6-2 or TRBV6-3 and TRBJ1-1, with D unclear. The TCR was taken from a woman in her twenties or thirties with Graves' hyperthyroidism. The CDR3 region is CASSYRQNTEAFF. The CDR3 region has the DNA TGTGCCAGCAGTTATAGGCAGAACACTGAAGCTTTCTTT.